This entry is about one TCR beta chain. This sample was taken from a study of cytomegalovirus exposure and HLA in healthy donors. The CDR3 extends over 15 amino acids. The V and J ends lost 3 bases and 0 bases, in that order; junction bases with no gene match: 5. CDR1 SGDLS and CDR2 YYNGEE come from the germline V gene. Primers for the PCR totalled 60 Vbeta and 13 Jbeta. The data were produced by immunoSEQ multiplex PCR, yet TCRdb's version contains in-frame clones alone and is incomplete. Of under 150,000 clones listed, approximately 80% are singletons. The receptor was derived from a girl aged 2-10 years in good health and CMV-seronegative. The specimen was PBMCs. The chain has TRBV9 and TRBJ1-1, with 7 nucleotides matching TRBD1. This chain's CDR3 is CASSARDSLNTEAFF. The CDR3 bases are TGTGCCAGCAGCGCCCGGGACAGCTTGAACACTGAAGCTTTCTTT. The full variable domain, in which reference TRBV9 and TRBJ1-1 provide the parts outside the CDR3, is DSGVTQTPKHLITATGQRVTLRCSPRSGDLSVYWYQQSLDQGLQFLIQYYNGEERAKGNILERFSAQQFPDLHSELNLSSLELGDSALYFCASSARDSLNTEAFFGQGTRLTVV.